Following are 28 T cell receptor beta chains from one sample sequenced in a study of blood T cell repertoires in COVID-19 (TCRdb year 2020). Library preparation used the immunoSEQ multiplex PCR assay. TCRdb re-hosts the immuneACCESS table, in-frame sequences only. Its copies lack some clones; in the studies checked, an unresolved V gene accounts for under half of them, and the cause for the rest is not known. The table for this sample lists about 350,000 clones; about 90% of them were counted only once. The top ten constitute about 6% of the sample. The material sequenced was peripheral blood. Every receptor here comes from a woman aged 45 to 65 with COVID-19, enrolled during active disease.

The chain links TRBV5-1 to TRBJ2-5, with D tentatively TRBD1 (5 bases). Germline CDR1 and CDR2: SGHRS and YFSETQ. The CDR3 runs to 15 residues. With 3 bases removed from V and 4 bases from J, the gap between germline ends came to 16 bases. The CDR3 loop is CASSSLQAGRETQYF. The CDR3 coding sequence is TGCGCCAGCAGCTCACTACAGGCCGGGCGAGAGACCCAGTACTTC.

In its sample, this clone was seen once. This sequence joins TRBV9 and TRBJ1-1; the match to TRBD1 covers 12 bases. The J segment lost 0 bases and the V segment lost 4 bases, leaving 10 bases of the junction unmatched. The CDR3 covers 18 residues. The germline gives CDR1 SGDLS, CDR2 YYNGEE. As DNA, the CDR3 is TGTGCCAGCAGCAATCCGGGACAGGGGGCGCGAATGAACACTGAAGCTTTCTTT. It translates to CASSNPGQGARMNTEAFF. Full variable domain (remainder filled in from reference TRBV9 and TRBJ1-1): DSGVTQTPKHLITATGQRVTLRCSPRSGDLSVYWYQQSLDQGLQFLIQYYNGEERAKGNILERFSAQQFPDLHSELNLSSLELGDSALYFCASSNPGQGARMNTEAFFGQGTRLTVV.

The genes are TRBV3-1 (or the pseudogene TRBV3-2) and TRBJ1-4; D gene uncertain. The CDR3 extends over 16 amino acids. The V gene's germline CDR1 is LGHDT and CDR2 YNNKEL (reference sequence). The V end lost 0 bases, the J end lost 8 bases, and 16 bases lay between the germline ends. CDR3 sequence: CASSQDGAGGGEKLFF. CDR3 DNA: TGTGCCAGCAGCCAAGATGGTGCCGGAGGAGGCGAAAAACTGTTTTTT.

The chain carries TRBV24-1 and TRBJ1-1; D possibly corresponds to TRBD1 (6 bases). Trimming removed 4 bases at V and 7 bases at J, with 21 bases between. Germline lookup yields CDR1 KGHDR and CDR2 SFDVKD. The length of the CDR3 is 16 residues. CDR3 DNA: TGTGCCACCAGTGACAATATGACAGGTACCATAATTGAAGCTTTCTTT. Translating it yields CATSDNMTGTIIEAFF.

The chain is built from TRBV5-1 and TRBJ2-1; TRBD2 aligns across 8 bases. Germline V gene lookup returns CDR1 SGHRS and CDR2 YFSETQ. The CDR3 totals 16 residues. The trim removed 1 base at V and 7 bases at J, leaving 10 bases unmatched. CDR3 in amino acids: CASSLLGLGFMNEQFF. CDR3 coding DNA: TGCGCCAGCAGCTTGTTGGGACTAGGATTTATGAATGAGCAGTTCTTC.

The CDR3 region has the DNA TGTGCCACCAGTGAACACGGACAGGGCTATGGCTACACCTTC. This gives the protein CATSEHGQGYGYTF. The V and J genes are TRBV24-1 and TRBJ1-2, with 8 bases lining up with TRBD1. Trimming at V came to 4 bases and at J to 4 bases, leaving 4 bases not matched to a gene. Germline CDR1 KGHDR, CDR2 SFDVKD. The CDR3 runs to 14 residues.

V and J are TRBV5-1 and TRBJ2-2; D unclear. V lost 2 bases to trimming and J lost 5 bases, with 4 bases between them. The CDR3 runs to 12 residues. CDR1 is SGHRS and CDR2 is YFSETQ in the germline V gene. The CDR3 loop reads CASSFSTGELFF. The CDR3 DNA sequence: TGCGCCAGCAGCTTTAGTACCGGGGAGCTGTTTTTT.

V and J are TRBV7-9 and TRBJ1-1; 10 bases fit TRBD1. V was clipped by 5 bases and J by 8 bases; unmatched bases: 8. Looked up from germline, CDR1 is SEHNR and CDR2 is FQNEAQ (reference sequence). This CDR3 has 14 amino acids. The CDR3 loop is CASSPPGQGGEAFF. The CDR3 DNA sequence: TGTGCCAGCAGCCCACCTGGACAGGGGGGGGAAGCTTTCTTT.

The genes are TRBV19 and TRBJ1-6, with TRBD1 identical over 9 bases. Germline V gene sequence: CDR1 LNHDA, CDR2 SQIVND (reference sequence). This CDR3 contains 14 residues. The V segment lost 4 bases and the J segment 8 bases; nucleotides outside the gene matches: 3. The CDR3 protein is CASSTDRGHSPLHF. Written as DNA, the CDR3 is TGTGCCAGTAGTACGGACAGGGGTCATTCACCCCTCCACTTT.

This chain uses TRBV5-1 with TRBJ2-7, with D possibly being TRBD2 (6 bases). Germline loops: CDR1 SGHRS, CDR2 YFSETQ. Trimming stripped 1 base from V and 1 base from J, with 9 bases between. The CDR3 has 14 residues. The CDR3: CASSLTSRSYEQYF. CDR3 sequence (DNA): TGCGCCAGCAGCTTGACTAGCAGATCCTACGAGCAGTACTTC.

V usage is TRBV7-3 and J usage is TRBJ2-1, with 8 bases aligning to TRBD2. Germline V lookup: CDR1 SGHTA, CDR2 FQGTGA. The CDR3 length is 15 residues. The V gene end was trimmed by 5 bases and the J gene end by 6 bases; junction bases not matched to a gene: 9. DNA for the CDR3: TGTGCCAGCAGCCCCGGGAGCGGGAGAATCAATGAGCAGTTCTTC. This codes for CASSPGSGRINEQFF. Combining the CDR3 with reference TRBV7-3 and TRBJ2-1 gives the whole variable domain GAGVSQTPSNKVTEKGKYVELRCDPISGHTALYWYRQSLGQGPEFLIYFQGTGAADDSGLPNDRFFAVRPEGSVSTLKIQRTERGDSAVYLCASSPGSGRINEQFFGPGTRLTVL.

The chain carries TRBV3-1 (or the pseudogene TRBV3-2) and TRBJ1-4, with D maybe TRBD1 (5 bases). The ends were cut back, 6 bases at V and 5 bases at J, with 13 bases in the middle. CDR1 is LGHDT, CDR2 YNNKEL, per germline (reference sequence). The CDR3 spans 14 residues. In nucleotides, the CDR3 is TGTGCCAGCAGAAGAAAGGGGTCGAATGAAAAACTGTTTTTT. It specifies CASRRKGSNEKLFF.

This rearrangement joins TRBV5-4 to TRBJ1-3, with D possibly TRBD1 on 6 matching bases. The CDR3 has 18 amino acids. Between the trimmed V and J ends, which lost 3 bases and 4 bases, there was a span of 23 bases. Germline CDR1 reads SGHNT; CDR2 reads YYREEE (reference sequence). CDR3 bases: TGTGCCAGCAGCTCCCGCCCGGGGGCGGGGGGCGACGGAAACACCATATATTTT. Translated: CASSSRPGAGGDGNTIYF.

This rearrangement joins TRBV5-4 to TRBJ2-5; 8 bases agree with TRBD2. CDR1 SGHNT and CDR2 YYREEE come from the germline V gene (reference sequence). The trim removed 0 bases at V and 5 bases at J, leaving 3 bases unmatched. The CDR3 has 14 amino acids. The CDR3 region is CASSLASGGETQYF. DNA for the CDR3: TGTGCCAGCAGCTTGGCATCGGGAGGGGAGACCCAGTACTTC.

The chain carries TRBV7-9 and TRBJ1-4; perhaps TRBD1 as D (5 bases). The CDR3 is made up of 15 amino acids. Trimming pared 5 bases from V and 4 bases from J, leaving 14 bases between. Germline lookup yields CDR1 SEHNR and CDR2 FQNEAQ (reference sequence). The CDR3 sequence: CASSLRRGVNEKLFF. The CDR3, as DNA: TGTGCCAGCAGCCTCAGGCGGGGGGTTAATGAAAAACTGTTTTTT.

The V gene is TRBV6-6, the J gene TRBJ2-2; 15 nucleotides match TRBD2. CDR3 length: 16 amino acids. V dropped 2 bases and J dropped 7; count of bases not matched to a gene: 2. Per germline, CDR1 MNHNY and CDR2 SVGAGI (reference sequence). The CDR3 coding sequence is TGTGCCAGCAGTTACGGACTAGCGGGGGGGAACGGGGAGCTGTTTTTT. Protein sequence: CASSYGLAGGNGELFF.

V is TRBV30 and J is TRBJ1-5, with D unresolved. CDR3 length: 14 amino acids. Germline assignment: CDR1 GTSNPN and CDR2 SVGIG (reference sequence). V lost 2 bases to trimming and J lost 0 bases, with 8 bases between them. CDR3 nucleotides: TGTGCCTGGAGTCCGGTCACTAGCAATCAGCCCCAGCATTTT. This encodes CAWSPVTSNQPQHF.

This clone came up once. V and J are TRBV18 and TRBJ1-1; D gene uncertain. V was shortened by 6 bases and J by 1 base, with 6 bases between the two germline ends. The CDR3 spans 12 residues. Germline CDR1 is KGHSH and CDR2 is LQKENI. The CDR3 protein is CASSLGNTEAFF. The CDR3 DNA sequence: TGTGCCAGCTCCCTAGGGAACACTGAAGCTTTCTTT. The variable domain in full, with the rest retrieved from reference TRBV18 and TRBJ1-1, is NAGVMQNPRHLVRRRGQEARLRCSPMKGHSHVYWYRQLPEEGLKFMVYLQKENIIDESGMPKERFSAEFPKEGPSILRIQQVVRGDSAAYFCASSLGNTEAFFGQGTRLTVV.

The chain carries TRBV20-1 and TRBJ2-5; possibly TRBD1 for D (6 bases). Deletions cut 3 bases from V and 5 bases from J, with 19 bases between. The V gene's germline CDR1 is DFQATT and CDR2 SNEGSKA (reference sequence). This CDR3 comprises 15 residues. Written as DNA, the CDR3 is TGCAGTGCTAGTAACCGACAGGCTGAGGGGGAGACCCAGTACTTC. Its protein product is CSASNRQAEGETQYF.

The rearrangement links TRBV11-3 to TRBJ2-5; 8 nucleotides match TRBD2. The CDR3 contains 15 residues. Unmatched junction bases numbered 9, after V lost 6 bases and J lost 3 bases. The V gene's germline CDR1 is SGHNT and CDR2 YENEEA. CDR3 protein: CASSSFGGGKETQYF. For the CDR3, the DNA is TGTGCCAGCAGTTCCTTCGGGGGGGGAAAAGAGACCCAGTACTTC.

About this clone itself: A much larger clone differs by one base, so this may be a read error. The chain couples TRBV7-8 to TRBJ1-3, with D unclear. CDR1 is SGHVS and CDR2 is FQNEAQ in the germline V gene. This CDR3 has 14 amino acids. V was clipped by 3 bases and J by 0 bases, with 6 bases between them. CDR3 in amino acids: CASSFRSSGNTIYF. The DNA of the CDR3 is TGTGCCAGCAGCTTCCGGAGCTCTGGAAACACCATATATTTT. Looking up the rest from reference TRBV7-8 and TRBJ1-3 gives the full variable domain: GAGVSQSPRYKVAKRGQDVALRCDPISGHVSLFWYQQALGQGPEFLTYFQNEAQLDKSGLPSDRFFAERPEGSVSTLKIQRTQQEDSAVYLCASSFRSSGNTIYFGEGSWLTVV.

J is TRBJ2-2 and V is TRBV19; D not certain. Between the trimmed V and J ends, which lost 3 bases and 5 bases, there was a span of 13 bases. The CDR3 is 15 amino acids. Germline V CDR1 and CDR2: LNHDA, SQIVND (reference sequence). CDR3 nucleotide sequence: TGTGCCAGTAGTATGATCCCCTCGAGTACCGGGGAGCTGTTTTTT. This gives the protein CASSMIPSSTGELFF.

This clone showed up just once. The CDR3 DNA follows: TGTGCCAGCAGCGCTACTAGCGGGAGGGCCTTAGGCGGGGAGCTGTTTTTT. Protein sequence: CASSATSGRALGGELFF. This sequence joins TRBV9 and TRBJ2-2; TRBD2 matches at 13 bases. The CDR3 loop spans 17 amino acids. The ends lost 3 bases at V and 7 bases at J; junction bases unmatched: 9. The germline V gene encodes CDR1 SGDLS and CDR2 YYNGEE.

CDR3 bases: TGTGCCACATCGGGACAGGGGAACGGCTACACCTTC. Translation gives CATSGQGNGYTF. V and J are TRBV24-1 and TRBJ1-2; 10 nucleotides match TRBD1. The germline V gene encodes CDR1 KGHDR and CDR2 SFDVKD. V was clipped by 10 bases and J by 8 bases; unmatched bases: 6. The CDR3 spans 12 residues.

The chain couples TRBV4-2 to TRBJ2-5; D possibly corresponds to TRBD2 (5 bases). Germline V gene data show CDR1 as LGHNA and CDR2 as YNFKEQ. CDR3 length equals 16 residues. Trimming removed 0 bases at V and 4 bases at J, with 15 bases between. CDR3 region: CASSQDGGNSPETQYF. Written as DNA, the CDR3 is TGTGCCAGCAGCCAAGATGGAGGTAATAGCCCAGAGACCCAGTACTTC.

CDR3 residues: CASSSGLGGADTQYF. In DNA form, the CDR3 reads TGTGCCAGCAGCTCCGGCCTGGGGGGAGCAGATACGCAGTATTTT. The rearrangement uses TRBV7-2 and TRBJ2-3, with D possibly matching TRBD2 (6 bases). This CDR3 has 15 amino acids. V was cut by 4 bases and J by 4 bases, with 15 bases left in between. The V gene's germline CDR1 is SGHTA and CDR2 FQGNSA. Together with reference TRBV7-2 and TRBJ2-3, the CDR3 gives the full variable domain: GAGVSQSPSNKVTEKGKDVELRCDPISGHTALYWYRQSLGQGLEFLIYFQGNSAPDKSGLPSDRFSAERTGGSVSTLTIQRTQQEDSAVYLCASSSGLGGADTQYFGPGTRLTVL.

This clone was counted a single time. The chain couples TRBV6-1 to TRBJ2-7, with a weak D call TRBD1 (6 bases). This CDR3 is built from 14 residues. Germline CDR1 reads MNHNS; CDR2 reads SASEGT. The ends were cut back, 1 base at V and 7 bases at J, with 14 bases in the middle. The CDR3 spells CASSEDRVWGEQYF. The CDR3 coding sequence is TGTGCCAGCAGTGAAGACAGGGTCTGGGGGGAGCAGTACTTC.

The CDR3 DNA sequence: TGTGCCAGCAGCCAAGAAATTGTACAGACGAACACCGGGGAGCTGTTTTTT. Residues: CASSQEIVQTNTGELFF. This chain joins TRBV4-2 and TRBJ2-2; no reliable D call. The CDR3 runs to 17 residues. Germline values: CDR1 LGHNA, CDR2 YNFKEQ. Trimming left V 0 bases short and J 0 bases short, with 11 bases between.